Described below is a single T cell receptor (beta chain) sequence and its context. Its antigen is unidentified. This sample was taken from a study of shared clonotypes between healthy human individuals. As for the study in general: Per-donor plates numbered three CD4 naive, three CD4 memory, two CD8 naive and one CD8 memory.

Repertoires were generated with immunoSEQ multiplex PCR, while TCRdb's copy carries only in-frame clones and drops some. This sample carries 1,400,000 or so clones, 98% of them seen once, and the ten largest clones take about 0.4%. The CDR3 is 16 amino acids. Germline V lookup: CDR1 LNHDA, CDR2 SQIVND (reference sequence). V lost 5 bases and J lost 2; bases outside the gene matches: 10. Study-wide results and caveats: Represented diversity, genetic and exposure-history alike, was limited by few donors. The study found roughly 5% of naive CD4 clonotypes shared across a handful of donors.

Caucasian adults living in Nashville, Tennessee, provided all samples. Sequenced: naive CD4+ T cells sorted from blood. Subset of the sample: CD45RA+ positively selected. This clonotype originated in a man aged 25-45 years in good health. The rearrangement links TRBV19 to TRBJ2-7; 9 bases line up with TRBD1. The CDR3, as DNA: TGTGCCAGTAGTGGACCCCTGGGACAGGGCCCCTACGAGCAGTACTTC. Protein sequence: CASSGPLGQGPYEQYF.